This T cell receptor beta chain was profiled in a study of blood T cell repertoires in COVID-19. Overall study context: Samples came from the United States, Italy and Spain, spanning acute and convalescent COVID-19.

Clones were sequenced by immunoSEQ multiplex PCR, and TCRdb holds only the in-frame ones, with some missing. The table records approximately 230,000 clones, 65% to 90% of them present only once. The germline gives CDR1 SEHNR, CDR2 FQNEAQ (reference sequence). This CDR3 is built from 12 residues. With 3 bases removed from V and 8 bases from J, the gap between germline ends came to 10 bases. Two negative PCRs, clearance, or symptom resolution had been documented for recovered Cohort 3 donors. Sequencing was performed on PBMCs or T cells enriched from blood (not recorded which). This sequence joins TRBV7-9 and TRBJ1-1; possibly TRBD1 for D (6 bases). This TCR came from a man aged 18-30 years who had recovered from COVID-19. CDR3 amino acids: CASSFRDIEAFF. CDR3 in DNA: TGTGCCAGCAGCTTCCGGGACATAGAAGCTTTCTTT.